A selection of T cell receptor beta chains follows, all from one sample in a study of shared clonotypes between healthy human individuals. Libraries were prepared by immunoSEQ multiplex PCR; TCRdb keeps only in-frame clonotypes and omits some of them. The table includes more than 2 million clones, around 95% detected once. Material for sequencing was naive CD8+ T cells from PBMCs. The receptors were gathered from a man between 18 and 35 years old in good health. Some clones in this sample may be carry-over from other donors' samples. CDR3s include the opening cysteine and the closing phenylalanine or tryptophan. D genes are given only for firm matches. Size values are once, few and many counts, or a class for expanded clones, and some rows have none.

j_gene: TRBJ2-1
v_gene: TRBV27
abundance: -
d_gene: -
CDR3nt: TGTGCCAGCAGTCTGGACAGACCCTCCTACAATGAGCAGTTCTTC
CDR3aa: CASSLDRPSYNEQFF

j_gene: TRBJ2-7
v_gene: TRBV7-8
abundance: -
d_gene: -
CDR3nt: TGTGCCAGCAGCCTTCGTGGGGGAACCTACGAGCAGTACTTC
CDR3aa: CASSLRGGTYEQYF

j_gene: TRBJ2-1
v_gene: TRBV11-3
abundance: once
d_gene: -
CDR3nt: TGTGCCAGCAGCTTAGCGTCTAGCCCGGACAATGAGCAGTTCTTC
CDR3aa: CASSLASSPDNEQFF

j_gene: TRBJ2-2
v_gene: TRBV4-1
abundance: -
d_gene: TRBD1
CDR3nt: TGCGCCAGCAGCCAAGACAGGGGGCACACCGGGGAGCTGTTTTTT
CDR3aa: CASSQDRGHTGELFF

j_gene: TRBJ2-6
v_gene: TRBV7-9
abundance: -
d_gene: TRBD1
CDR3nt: TGTGCCAGCAGCTCCTACAGGGGGTCCTCTGGGGCCAACGTCCTGACTTTC
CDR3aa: CASSSYRGSSGANVLTF

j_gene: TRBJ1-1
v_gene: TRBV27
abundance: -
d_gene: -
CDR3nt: TGTGCCAGCAGTTTATCGGGACGGAACACTGAAGCTTTCTTT
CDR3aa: CASSLSGRNTEAFF

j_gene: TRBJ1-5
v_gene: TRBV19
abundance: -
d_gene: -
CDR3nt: TGTGCCTCAAGGGAAGGGATGGGTAGCAATCAGCCCCAGCATTTT
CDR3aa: CASREGMGSNQPQHF

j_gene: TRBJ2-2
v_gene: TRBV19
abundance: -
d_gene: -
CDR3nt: TGTGCCAGTACCTTAAGCGGGCTTCCGAACACCGGGGAGCTGTTTTTT
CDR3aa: CASTLSGLPNTGELFF

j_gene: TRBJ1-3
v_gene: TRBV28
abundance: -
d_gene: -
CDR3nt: TGTGCCAGCAGTTTATTACGGGATCCCGGAAACACCATATATTTT
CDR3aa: CASSLLRDPGNTIYF

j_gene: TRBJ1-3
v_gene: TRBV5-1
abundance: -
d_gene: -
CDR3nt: TGCGCCAGCAGCTTCCTCTCCTACTTCGACAGCACGAGCTCTGGAAACACCATATATTTT
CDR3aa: CASSFLSYFDSTSSGNTIYF

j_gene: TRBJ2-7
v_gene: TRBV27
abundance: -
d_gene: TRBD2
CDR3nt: TGTGCCAGCAGCTGGACTAGCGGGAGAGGAAGGAACGAGCAGTACTTC
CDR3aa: CASSWTSGRGRNEQYF

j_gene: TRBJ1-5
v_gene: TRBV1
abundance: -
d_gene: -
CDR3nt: TGCACCAGCAGCCAATCAATCCGGGACAGGGGACCTAGCAATCAGCCCCAGCATTTT
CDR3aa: CTSSQSIRDRGPSNQPQHF

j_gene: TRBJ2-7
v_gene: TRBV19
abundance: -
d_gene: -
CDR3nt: TGTGCCAGTATGGGGGAAGACGTGCACGAGCAGTACTTC
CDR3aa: CASMGEDVHEQYF

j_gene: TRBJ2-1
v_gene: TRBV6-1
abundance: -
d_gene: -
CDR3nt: TGTGCCAGCAGTGAAGCGGTCCGCGGGGATGAGCAGTTCTTC
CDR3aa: CASSEAVRGDEQFF

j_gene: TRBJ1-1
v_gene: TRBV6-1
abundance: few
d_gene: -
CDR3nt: TGTGCCAGCAGTGTCGGGGAGAACACTGAAGCTTTCTTT
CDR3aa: CASSVGENTEAFF

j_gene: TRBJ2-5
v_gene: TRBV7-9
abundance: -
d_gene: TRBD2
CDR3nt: TGTGCCAGCACCGGCGGGGGTAGCGAGACCCAGTACTTC
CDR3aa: CASTGGGSETQYF

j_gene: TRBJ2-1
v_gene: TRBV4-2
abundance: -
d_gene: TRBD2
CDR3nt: TGTGCCAGCAGCCAAGCCGGGACTAGCGGCTACAATGAGCAGTTCTTC
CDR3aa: CASSQAGTSGYNEQFF

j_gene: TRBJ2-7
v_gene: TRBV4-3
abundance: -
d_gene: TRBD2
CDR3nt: TGCGCCAGCAGCCAAGATAGTGGGACTACTAACGAGCAGTACTTC
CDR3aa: CASSQDSGTTNEQYF

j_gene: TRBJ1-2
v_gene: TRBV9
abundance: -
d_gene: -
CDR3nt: TGTGCCAGCAGCTCGACACCGGGACCTAACTATGGCTACACCTTC
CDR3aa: CASSSTPGPNYGYTF

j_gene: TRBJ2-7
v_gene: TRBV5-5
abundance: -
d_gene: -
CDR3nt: TGTGCCAGCAGCTTGGGGGCGTTGGTTGGCGAGCAGTACTTC
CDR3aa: CASSLGALVGEQYF

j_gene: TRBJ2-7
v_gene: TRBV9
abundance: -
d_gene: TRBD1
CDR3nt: TGTGCCAGCAGCCCTTGGGACAGAATTAACTACGAGCAGTACTTC
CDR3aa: CASSPWDRINYEQYF

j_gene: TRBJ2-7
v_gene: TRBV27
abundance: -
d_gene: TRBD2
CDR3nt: TGTGCCAGCAGTCCCGGACTAGCGGGAACCTACGAGCAGTACTTC
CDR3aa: CASSPGLAGTYEQYF

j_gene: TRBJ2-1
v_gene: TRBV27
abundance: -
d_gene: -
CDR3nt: TGTGCCAGCAGTAAAGGGTTGTGGGATGAGCAGTTCTTC
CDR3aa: CASSKGLWDEQFF

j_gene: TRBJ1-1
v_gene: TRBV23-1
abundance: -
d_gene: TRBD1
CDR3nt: TGCGCCAGCAGTCAATCAGAAAGTTTGGAGACAGGGTGGACTGAAGCTTTCTTT
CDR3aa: CASSQSESLETGWTEAFF

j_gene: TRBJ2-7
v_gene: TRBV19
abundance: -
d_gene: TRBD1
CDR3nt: TGTGCCAGTAGTATGGGGACAGGGGGCTACGAGCAGTACTTC
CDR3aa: CASSMGTGGYEQYF

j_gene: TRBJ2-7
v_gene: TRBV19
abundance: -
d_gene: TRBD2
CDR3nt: TGTGCCAGTAGTATAGAGCCGGGACTAGCGGGTGAGCAGTACTTC
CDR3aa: CASSIEPGLAGEQYF

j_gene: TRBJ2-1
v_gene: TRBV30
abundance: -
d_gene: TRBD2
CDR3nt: TGTGCCTGGAGTGATCTTTCCCTTTTACCCGGGACTAGCGGGACTTGGGATGAGCAGTTCTTC
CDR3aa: CAWSDLSLLPGTSGTWDEQFF